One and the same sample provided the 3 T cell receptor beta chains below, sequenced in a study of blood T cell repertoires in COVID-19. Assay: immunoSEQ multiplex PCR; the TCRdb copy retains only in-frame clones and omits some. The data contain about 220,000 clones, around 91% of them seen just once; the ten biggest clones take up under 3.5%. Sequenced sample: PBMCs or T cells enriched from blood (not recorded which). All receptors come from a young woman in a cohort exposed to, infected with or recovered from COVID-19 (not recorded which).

CDR3 residues: CASRIDSQAEAFF. CDR3 bases: TGTGCCAGCAGGATTGACAGCCAGGCTGAAGCTTTCTTT. The chain employs TRBV2 and TRBJ1-1; perhaps TRBD1 as D (5 bases). Trimming shortened V by 6 bases and J by 6 bases, and 14 bases separated the two germline ends. CDR3 length: 13 amino acids. The V gene's germline CDR1 is SNHLY and CDR2 FYNNEI.

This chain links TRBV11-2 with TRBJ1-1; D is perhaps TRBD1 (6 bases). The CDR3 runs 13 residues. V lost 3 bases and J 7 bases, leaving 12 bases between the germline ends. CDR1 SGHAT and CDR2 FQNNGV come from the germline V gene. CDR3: CASSFQGSNEAFF. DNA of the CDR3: TGTGCCAGCAGCTTTCAGGGGTCGAATGAAGCTTTCTTT.

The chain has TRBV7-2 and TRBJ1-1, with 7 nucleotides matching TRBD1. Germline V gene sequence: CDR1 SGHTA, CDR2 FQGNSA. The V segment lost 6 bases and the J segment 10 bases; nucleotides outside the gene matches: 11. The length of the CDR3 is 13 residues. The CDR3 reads CASSPTGVGRAFF. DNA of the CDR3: TGTGCCAGCAGTCCTACAGGGGTAGGAAGAGCTTTCTTT.